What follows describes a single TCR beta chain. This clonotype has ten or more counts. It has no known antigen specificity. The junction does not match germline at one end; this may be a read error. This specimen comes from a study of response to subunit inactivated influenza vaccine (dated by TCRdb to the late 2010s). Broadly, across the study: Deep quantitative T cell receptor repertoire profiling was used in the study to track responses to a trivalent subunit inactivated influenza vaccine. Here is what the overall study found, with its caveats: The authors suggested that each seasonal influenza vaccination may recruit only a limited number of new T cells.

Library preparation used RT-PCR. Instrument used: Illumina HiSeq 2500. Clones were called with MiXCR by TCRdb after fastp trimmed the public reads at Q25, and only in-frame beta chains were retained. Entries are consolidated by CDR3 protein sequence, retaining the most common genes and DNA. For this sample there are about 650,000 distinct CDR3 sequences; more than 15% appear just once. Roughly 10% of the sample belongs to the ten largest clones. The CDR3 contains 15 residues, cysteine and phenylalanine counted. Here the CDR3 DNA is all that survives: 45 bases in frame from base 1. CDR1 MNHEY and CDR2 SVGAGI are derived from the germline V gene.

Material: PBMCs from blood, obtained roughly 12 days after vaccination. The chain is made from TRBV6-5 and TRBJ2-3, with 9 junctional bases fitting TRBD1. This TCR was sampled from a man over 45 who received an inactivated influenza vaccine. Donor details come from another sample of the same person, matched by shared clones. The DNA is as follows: TGCGCCAGCAGCTACGGGACAGGGAGCACAGATACGCAGTATTTT. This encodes CASSYGTGSTDTQYF.